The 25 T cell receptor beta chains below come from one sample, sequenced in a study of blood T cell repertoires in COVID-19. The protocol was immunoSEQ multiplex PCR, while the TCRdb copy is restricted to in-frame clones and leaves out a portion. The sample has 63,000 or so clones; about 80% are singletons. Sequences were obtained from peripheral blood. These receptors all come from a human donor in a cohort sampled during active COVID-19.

CDR3 bases: TGTGCCAGCTCACCACCGATTTTTGGGAGTGAGCAGTTCTTC. Residues: CASSPPIFGSEQFF. This sequence joins TRBV18 and TRBJ2-1; weak D call: TRBD2 (5 bases). V lost 0 bases to trimming and J lost 9 bases, with 12 bases between them. This CDR3 has 14 residues. CDR1 KGHSH and CDR2 LQKENI come from the germline V gene.

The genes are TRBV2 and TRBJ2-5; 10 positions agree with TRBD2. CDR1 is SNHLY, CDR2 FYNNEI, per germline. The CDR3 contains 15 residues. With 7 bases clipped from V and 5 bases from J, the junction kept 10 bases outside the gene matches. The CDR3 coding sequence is TGTGCCAGCAATCCACCAGCGGGGGGGCAGGAGACCCAGTACTTC. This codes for CASNPPAGGQETQYF. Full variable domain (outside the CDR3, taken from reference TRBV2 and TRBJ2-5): EPEVTQTPSHQVTQMGQEVILRCVPISNHLYFYWYRQILGQKVEFLVSFYNNEISEKSEIFDDQFSVERPDGSNFTLKIRSTKLEDSAMYFCASNPPAGGQETQYFGPGTRLLVL.

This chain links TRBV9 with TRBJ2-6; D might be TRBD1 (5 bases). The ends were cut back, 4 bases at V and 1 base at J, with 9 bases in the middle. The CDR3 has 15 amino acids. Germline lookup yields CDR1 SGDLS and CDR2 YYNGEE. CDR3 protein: CASSPSGSGANVLTF. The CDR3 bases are TGTGCCAGCAGCCCATCAGGGTCTGGGGCCAACGTCCTGACTTTC. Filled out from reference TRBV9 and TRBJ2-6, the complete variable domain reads DSGVTQTPKHLITATGQRVTLRCSPRSGDLSVYWYQQSLDQGLQFLIQYYNGEERAKGNILERFSAQQFPDLHSELNLSSLELGDSALYFCASSPSGSGANVLTFGAGSRLTVL.

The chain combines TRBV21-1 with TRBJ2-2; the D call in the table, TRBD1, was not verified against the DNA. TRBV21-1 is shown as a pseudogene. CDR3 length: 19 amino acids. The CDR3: CASSPSEQENTTNTGELFF. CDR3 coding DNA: TGTGCCAGCAGCCCAAGCGAACAGGAAAACACTACGAACACCGGGGAGCTGTTTTTT.

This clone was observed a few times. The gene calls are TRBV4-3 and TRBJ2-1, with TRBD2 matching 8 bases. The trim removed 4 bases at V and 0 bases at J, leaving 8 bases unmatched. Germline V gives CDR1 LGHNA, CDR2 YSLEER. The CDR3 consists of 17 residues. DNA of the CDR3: TGCGCCAGCAGCCGTGGTCGAGCGGGGGACTCCTACAATGAGCAGTTCTTC. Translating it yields CASSRGRAGDSYNEQFF.

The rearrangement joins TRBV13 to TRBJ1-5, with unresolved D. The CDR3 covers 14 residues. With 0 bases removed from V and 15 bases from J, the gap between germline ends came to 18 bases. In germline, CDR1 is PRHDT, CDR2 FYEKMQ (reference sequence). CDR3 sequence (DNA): TGTGCCAGCAGCTTAGGAATCGGGAAGGGAAAGGTGCATTTT. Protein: CASSLGIGKGKVHF.

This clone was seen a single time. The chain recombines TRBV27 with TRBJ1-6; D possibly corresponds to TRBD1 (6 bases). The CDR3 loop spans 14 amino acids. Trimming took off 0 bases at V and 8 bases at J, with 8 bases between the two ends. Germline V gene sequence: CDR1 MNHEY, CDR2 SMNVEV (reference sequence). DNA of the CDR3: TGTGCCAGCAGTTTATCAGGGGGTTATTCACCCCTCCACTTT. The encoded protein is CASSLSGGYSPLHF.

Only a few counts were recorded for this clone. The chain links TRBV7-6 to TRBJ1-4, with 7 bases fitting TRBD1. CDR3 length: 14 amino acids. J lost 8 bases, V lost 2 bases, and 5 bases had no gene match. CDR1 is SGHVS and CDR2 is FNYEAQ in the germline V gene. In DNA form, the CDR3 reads TGTGCCAGCAGCTTAATAGGGGGCCGGGAAAAACTGTTTTTT. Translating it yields CASSLIGGREKLFF. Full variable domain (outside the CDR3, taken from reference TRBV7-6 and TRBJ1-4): GAGVSQSPRYKVTKRGQDVALRCDPISGHVSLYWYRQALGQGPEFLTYFNYEAQQDKSGLPNDRFSAERPEGSISTLTIQRTEQRDSAMYRCASSLIGGREKLFFGSGTQLSVL.

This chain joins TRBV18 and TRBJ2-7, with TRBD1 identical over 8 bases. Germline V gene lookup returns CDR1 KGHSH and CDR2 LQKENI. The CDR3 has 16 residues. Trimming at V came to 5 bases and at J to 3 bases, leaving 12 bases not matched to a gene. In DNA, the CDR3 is TGTGCCAGCTCATCCAGGGGGGCAGGGGGCTACTACGAGCAGTACTTC. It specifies CASSSRGAGGYYEQYF. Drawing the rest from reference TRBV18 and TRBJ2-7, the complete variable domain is NAGVMQNPRHLVRRRGQEARLRCSPMKGHSHVYWYRQLPEEGLKFMVYLQKENIIDESGMPKERFSAEFPKEGPSILRIQQVVRGDSAAYFCASSSRGAGGYYEQYFGPGTRLTVT.

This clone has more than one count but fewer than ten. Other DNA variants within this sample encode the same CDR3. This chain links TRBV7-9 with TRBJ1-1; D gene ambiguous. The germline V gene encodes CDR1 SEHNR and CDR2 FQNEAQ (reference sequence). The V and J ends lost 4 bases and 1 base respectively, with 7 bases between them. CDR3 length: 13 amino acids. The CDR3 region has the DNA TGTGCCAGCAGCTGGACTGAGAACACTGAAGCTTTCTTT. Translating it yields CASSWTENTEAFF.

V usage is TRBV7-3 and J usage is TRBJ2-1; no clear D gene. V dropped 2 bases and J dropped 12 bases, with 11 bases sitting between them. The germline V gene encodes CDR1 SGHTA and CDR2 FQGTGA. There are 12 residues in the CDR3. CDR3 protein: CASSLASSAQFF. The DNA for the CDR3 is TGTGCCAGCAGCTTAGCTTCTAGTGCGCAGTTCTTC. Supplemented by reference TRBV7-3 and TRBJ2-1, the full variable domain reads GAGVSQTPSNKVTEKGKYVELRCDPISGHTALYWYRQSLGQGPEFLIYFQGTGAADDSGLPNDRFFAVRPEGSVSTLKIQRTERGDSAVYLCASSLASSAQFFGPGTRLTVL.

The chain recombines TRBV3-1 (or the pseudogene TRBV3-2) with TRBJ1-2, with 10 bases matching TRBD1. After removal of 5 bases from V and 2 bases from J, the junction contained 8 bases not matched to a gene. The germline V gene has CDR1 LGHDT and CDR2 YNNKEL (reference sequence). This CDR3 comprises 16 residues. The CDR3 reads CASSYYGTGVNYGYTF. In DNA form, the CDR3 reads TGTGCCAGCAGCTATTACGGGACAGGGGTGAACTATGGCTACACCTTC.

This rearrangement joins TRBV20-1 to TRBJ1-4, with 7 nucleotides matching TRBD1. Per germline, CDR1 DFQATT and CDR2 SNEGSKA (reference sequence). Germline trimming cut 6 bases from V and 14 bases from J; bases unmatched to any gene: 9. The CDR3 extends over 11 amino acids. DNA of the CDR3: TGCAGTGCCGTAGAGGTGGGACAGCTGTTTTTT. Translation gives CSAVEVGQLFF.

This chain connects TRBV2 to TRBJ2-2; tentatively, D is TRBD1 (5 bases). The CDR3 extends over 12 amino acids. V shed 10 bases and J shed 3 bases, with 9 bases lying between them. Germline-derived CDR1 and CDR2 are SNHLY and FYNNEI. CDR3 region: CAIDRYTGELFF. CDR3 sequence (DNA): TGTGCCATCGACAGATACACCGGGGAGCTGTTTTTT.

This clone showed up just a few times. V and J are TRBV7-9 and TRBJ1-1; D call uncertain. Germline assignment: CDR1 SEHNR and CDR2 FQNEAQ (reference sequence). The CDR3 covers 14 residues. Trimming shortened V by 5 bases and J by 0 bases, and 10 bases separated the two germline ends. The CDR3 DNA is TGTGCCAGCAGCCCCGTCAACATGAACACTGAAGCTTTCTTT. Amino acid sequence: CASSPVNMNTEAFF.

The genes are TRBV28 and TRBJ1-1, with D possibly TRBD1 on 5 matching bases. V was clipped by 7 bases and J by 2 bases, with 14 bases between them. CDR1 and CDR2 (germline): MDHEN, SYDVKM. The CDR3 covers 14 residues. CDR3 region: CASTPGWVNTEAFF. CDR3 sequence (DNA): TGTGCCAGCACCCCAGGGTGGGTAAACACTGAAGCTTTCTTT.

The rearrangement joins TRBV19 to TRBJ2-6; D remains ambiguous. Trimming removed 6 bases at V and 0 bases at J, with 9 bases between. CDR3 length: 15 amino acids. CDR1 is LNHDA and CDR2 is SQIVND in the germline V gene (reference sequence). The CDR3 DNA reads TGTGCCAGTAGCCTACTTACCTCTGGGGCCAACGTCCTGACTTTC. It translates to CASSLLTSGANVLTF.

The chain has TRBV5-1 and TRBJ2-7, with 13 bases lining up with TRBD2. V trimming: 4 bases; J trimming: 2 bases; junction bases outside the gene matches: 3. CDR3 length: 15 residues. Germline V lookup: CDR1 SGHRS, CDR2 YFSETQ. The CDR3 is CASSKGLAGAYEQYF. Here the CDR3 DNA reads TGCGCCAGCAGCAAAGGACTAGCGGGGGCCTACGAGCAGTACTTC.

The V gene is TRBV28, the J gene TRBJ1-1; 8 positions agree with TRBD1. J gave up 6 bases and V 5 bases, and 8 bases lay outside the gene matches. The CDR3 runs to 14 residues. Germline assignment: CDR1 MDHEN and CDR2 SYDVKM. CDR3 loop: CASSQDRGASEAFF. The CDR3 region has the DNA TGTGCCAGCAGTCAAGACAGGGGAGCGTCTGAAGCTTTCTTT.

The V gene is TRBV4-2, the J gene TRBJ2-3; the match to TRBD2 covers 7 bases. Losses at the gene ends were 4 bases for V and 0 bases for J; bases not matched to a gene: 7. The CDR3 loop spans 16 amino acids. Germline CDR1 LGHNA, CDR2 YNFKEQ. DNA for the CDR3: TGTGCCAGCAGCCCCCAAGTAGCGGGTAGCACAGATACGCAGTATTTT. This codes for CASSPQVAGSTDTQYF.

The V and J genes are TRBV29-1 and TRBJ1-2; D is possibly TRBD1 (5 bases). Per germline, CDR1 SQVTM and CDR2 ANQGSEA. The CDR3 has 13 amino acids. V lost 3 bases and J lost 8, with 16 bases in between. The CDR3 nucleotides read TGCAGCGTTGAGGGCTCCGGGGGAGGCGGCTACACCTTC. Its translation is CSVEGSGGGGYTF.

The DNA of the CDR3 is TGTGCCAGCTCACCACTACCGGGGGGGCCCCCTTCGTATGAGCAGTTCTTC. This gives the protein CASSPLPGGPPSYEQFF. V usage is TRBV18 and J usage is TRBJ2-1; 8 bases are shared with TRBD2. With V trimmed by 1 base and J by 8 bases, 13 bases remained unmatched. The CDR3 has 17 residues. The germline V gene encodes CDR1 KGHSH and CDR2 LQKENI.

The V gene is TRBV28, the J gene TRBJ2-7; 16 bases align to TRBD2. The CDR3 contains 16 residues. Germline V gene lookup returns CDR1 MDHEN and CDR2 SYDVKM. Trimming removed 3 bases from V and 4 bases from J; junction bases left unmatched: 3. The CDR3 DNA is TGTGCCAGCAGTTTCCGGGGACTAGCGGGAGGGTACGAGCAGTACTTC. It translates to CASSFRGLAGGYEQYF.

The CDR3 bases are TGCGCCAGCAGCCCGGGACTAGCTGGAGATACGCAGTATTTT. Its protein product is CASSPGLAGDTQYF. V is TRBV4-1 and J is TRBJ2-3, with TRBD2 identical over 9 bases. The CDR3 totals 14 residues. The junction had 4 bases not matched to a gene; V was cut back by 4 bases and J by 5 bases. Germline V lookup: CDR1 MGHRA, CDR2 YSYEKL.

CDR3 sequence (DNA): TGTGCCAGCGTAGGACTAGCGGGAGTCAGGTATTTT. As protein: CASVGLAGVRYF. The J gene is TRBJ2-3, the V gene TRBV27; the match to TRBD2 covers 13 bases. CDR3 length: 12 residues. The J segment lost 14 bases and the V segment lost 8 bases, leaving 7 bases of the junction unmatched. From germline, CDR1 is MNHEY and CDR2 SMNVEV (reference sequence).